These 20 T cell receptor beta chains came from one sample sequenced in a study of blood T cell repertoires in COVID-19. Clones were read by immunoSEQ multiplex PCR, and TCRdb kept only the in-frame ones, dropping some. The sample gives about 130,000 clones, around 83% of which show up once; about an eighth is in the top ten. Sample: peripheral blood. The source of these receptors is a man between 60 and 75 years old with acute or convalescent COVID-19.

The V gene is TRBV5-5, the J gene TRBJ2-1; 7 nucleotides match TRBD1. Germline loops: CDR1 SGHKS, CDR2 YYEKEE (reference sequence). The V and J ends lost 3 bases and 7 bases, in that order; junction bases with no gene match: 7. This CDR3 is built from 14 residues. The CDR3 DNA reads as TGTGCCAGCAGCTGGGGACAGAATCTGAATGAGCAGTTCTTC. Translating it yields CASSWGQNLNEQFF.

This clone came up once. This rearrangement joins TRBV5-1 to TRBJ2-1, with D possibly matching TRBD2 (5 bases). This CDR3 is built from 15 residues. Trimming took 0 bases from V and 0 from J, leaving 7 bases between them. CDR1 SGHRS and CDR2 YFSETQ come from the germline V gene. CDR3 coding DNA: TGCGCCAGCAGCTTGGGGAGGAGCTCCTACAATGAGCAGTTCTTC. This sequence encodes CASSLGRSSYNEQFF.

The V call is TRBV12-3 or TRBV12-4, the J call TRBJ2-7; D is ambiguous. CDR3 length: 13 amino acids. V was trimmed by 1 base and J by 9 bases, leaving 13 bases between them. In DNA form, the CDR3 reads TGTGCCAGCAGTTTAGACGTCCTACGAGGGCAGTACTTC. This gives the protein CASSLDVLRGQYF.

In nucleotides, the CDR3 is TGTGCCAGCAAAGACATCGATGAGCAGTTCTTC. This translates into CASKDIDEQFF. This chain links TRBV3-1 (or the pseudogene TRBV3-2) with TRBJ2-1, with no clear D. CDR3 length: 11 residues. Per germline, CDR1 LGHDT and CDR2 YNNKEL (reference sequence). Trimming pared 7 bases from V and 8 bases from J, leaving 9 bases between.

This clone was counted only a few times. The V call is TRBV6-5, the J call TRBJ1-6; the D is unclear. The germline CDR1 and CDR2 sequences are MNHEY and SVGAGI. The CDR3 sequence is 15 residues long. V was trimmed by 5 bases and J by 7 bases, leaving 15 bases between them. The CDR3 is CASSPRTSFNSPLHF. CDR3 DNA sequence: TGTGCCAGCAGTCCGCGAACCTCTTTCAATTCACCCCTCCACTTT.

The chain has TRBV9 and TRBJ1-1; tentatively, D is TRBD1 (6 bases). Between the trimmed V and J ends, which lost 4 bases and 0 bases, there was a span of 16 bases. The CDR3 has 16 residues. Germline values: CDR1 SGDLS, CDR2 YYNGEE. The CDR3 DNA sequence: TGTGCCAGCAGCTCTATGACCGGGACACTGAACACTGAAGCTTTCTTT. It encodes CASSSMTGTLNTEAFF.

The chain joins TRBV10-2 to TRBJ2-5, with D tentatively TRBD2 (7 bases). Germline assignment: CDR1 WSHSY and CDR2 SAAADI. Trimming pared 8 bases from V and 5 bases from J, leaving 24 bases between. The CDR3 length is 16 residues. The CDR3 DNA follows: TGCGCCAGCCTATACCCCCCGACTAGCCAGGGGGAGACCCAGTACTTC. Translated, it gives CASLYPPTSQGETQYF.

This clone was counted many times. J is TRBJ2-3 and V is TRBV7-9, with 10 bases lining up with TRBD2. Germline CDR1 is SEHNR and CDR2 is FQNEAQ (reference sequence). V trimming: 1 base; J trimming: 6 bases; junction bases outside the gene matches: 13. The CDR3 runs 18 residues. CDR3 region: CASSLGPLAGKAHDTQYF. The CDR3 coding sequence is TGTGCCAGCAGCTTAGGCCCACTAGCGGGGAAAGCACACGATACGCAGTATTTT. The whole variable domain, filled in from reference TRBV7-9 and TRBJ2-3, reads DTGVSQNPRHKITKRGQNVTFRCDPISEHNRLYWYRQTLGQGPEFLTYFQNEAQLEKSRLLSDRFSAERPKGSFSTLEIQRTEQGDSAMYLCASSLGPLAGKAHDTQYFGPGTRLTVL.

The rearrangement links TRBV6-6 to TRBJ2-2, with D possibly TRBD2 on 5 matching bases. Germline CDR1 reads MNHNY; CDR2 reads SVGAGI (reference sequence). The CDR3 is 15 residues long. Trimming removed 2 bases at V and 4 bases at J, with 11 bases between. The CDR3, as DNA: TGTGCCAGCAGTTACGGGCGGGCGGGCACCGGGGAGCTGTTTTTT. Translated: CASSYGRAGTGELFF.

The chain recombines TRBV10-3 with TRBJ2-3, with 16 bases fitting TRBD2. The germline gives CDR1 ENHRY, CDR2 SYGVKD. Trimming cost V 6 bases and J 3 bases; bases outside gene matches: 3. The CDR3 is 16 amino acids. The CDR3 DNA is TGTGCCATCAGGCCGGGACTAGCGGGAGGGACAGATACGCAGTATTTT. It is translated as CAIRPGLAGGTDTQYF.

The V gene is TRBV29-1, the J gene TRBJ2-3, with 10 bases aligning to TRBD2. This CDR3 spans 13 amino acids. The germline V gene has CDR1 SQVTM and CDR2 ANQGSEA. Trimming at V came to 7 bases and at J to 4 bases, leaving 5 bases not matched to a gene. The CDR3 nucleotides read TGCAGCGGGGGACTAGCGCGCGCAGATACGCAGTATTTT. This encodes CSGGLARADTQYF.

The V gene is TRBV21-1, the J gene TRBJ2-2; TRBD2, the table's D call, was not compared with the DNA. TRBV21-1 is noted as a pseudogene. The CDR3 loop spans 17 amino acids. Written as DNA, the CDR3 is TGTGCCAGCACCAAGGTCGGGCCTAGCTGGAACACCGGGGAGCTGTTTTTT. Amino acids: CASTKVGPSWNTGELFF.

J is TRBJ2-1 and V is TRBV7-3; D possibly corresponds to TRBD2 (6 bases). Trimming removed 6 bases at V and 5 bases at J, with 17 bases between. The germline CDR1 and CDR2 sequences are SGHTA and FQGTGA. The CDR3 has 15 amino acids. The CDR3 is CASSPRGSWDNEQFF. The DNA for the CDR3 is TGTGCCAGCAGTCCACGGGGGTCGTGGGACAATGAGCAGTTCTTC.

V and J are TRBV7-9 and TRBJ1-4; 12 bases are a match to TRBD1. This CDR3 contains 14 residues. Per the germline V gene, CDR1 is SEHNR and CDR2 is FQNEAQ (reference sequence). Trimming cost V 5 bases and J 7 bases; bases outside gene matches: 2. CDR3 amino acids: CASSQGQGAEKLFF. CDR3 DNA sequence: TGTGCCAGCAGCCAGGGACAGGGGGCTGAAAAACTGTTTTTT.

The rearrangement links TRBV11-2 to TRBJ2-2, with TRBD1 matching over 9 bases. Trimming cost V 5 bases and J 3 bases; bases outside gene matches: 4. CDR3 size: 15 residues. Per germline, CDR1 SGHAT and CDR2 FQNNGV. The CDR3 region is CASSLRTGDTGELFF. The CDR3 DNA is TGTGCCAGCAGCCTACGGACAGGGGACACCGGGGAGCTGTTTTTT.

This clone came up once. The chain uses TRBV6-1 and TRBJ2-3; TRBD2 aligns across 13 bases. The germline V gene encodes CDR1 MNHNS and CDR2 SASEGT. The ends lost 3 bases at V and 4 bases at J; junction bases unmatched: 4. The CDR3 loop spans 16 amino acids. The CDR3 spells CASSERTSGSSDTQYF. The DNA of the CDR3 is TGTGCCAGCAGTGAGAGGACTAGCGGGAGTTCAGATACGCAGTATTTT.

V is TRBV3-1 (or the pseudogene TRBV3-2) and J is TRBJ2-4; D possibly corresponds to TRBD1 (6 bases). The V gene's germline CDR1 is LGHDT and CDR2 YNNKEL (reference sequence). V was clipped by 5 bases and J by 2 bases, with 10 bases between them. The CDR3 is 14 residues long. CDR3 sequence: CASSLQGSKNIQYF. DNA for the CDR3: TGTGCCAGCAGCTTACAGGGATCCAAAAACATTCAGTACTTC.

This chain joins TRBV7-9 and TRBJ2-1; the D is unclear. Germline values: CDR1 SEHNR, CDR2 FQNEAQ (reference sequence). CDR3 length: 12 amino acids. Trimming pared 2 bases from V and 4 bases from J, leaving 3 bases between. CDR3 bases: TGTGCCAGCAGCTTACGGTACAATGAGCAGTTCTTC. As protein: CASSLRYNEQFF.

The V gene is TRBV7-9, the J gene TRBJ1-1, with TRBD1 matching 9 bases. From germline, CDR1 is SEHNR and CDR2 FQNEAQ (reference sequence). The CDR3 is made up of 16 amino acids. V lost 6 bases, J lost 6 bases, and 14 bases stayed unmatched. Here the CDR3 DNA reads TGTGCCAGCAGGAGCCCTTTTCGGACAGGGGCGGCTGAAGCTTTCTTT. This encodes CASRSPFRTGAAEAFF. The variable domain in full, completed from reference TRBV7-9 and TRBJ1-1, reads DTGVSQNPRHKITKRGQNVTFRCDPISEHNRLYWYRQTLGQGPEFLTYFQNEAQLEKSRLLSDRFSAERPKGSFSTLEIQRTEQGDSAMYLCASRSPFRTGAAEAFFGQGTRLTVV.

This clone was recorded once. The chain has TRBV18 and TRBJ2-5; D unresolved. With 4 bases removed from V and 0 bases from J, the gap between germline ends came to 6 bases. Germline values: CDR1 KGHSH, CDR2 LQKENI. This CDR3 has 13 residues. Here the CDR3 DNA reads TGTGCCAGCTCACAGCAATACCAAGAGACCCAGTACTTC. It yields the protein CASSQQYQETQYF. The full variable domain, its missing parts supplied by reference TRBV18 and TRBJ2-5, is NAGVMQNPRHLVRRRGQEARLRCSPMKGHSHVYWYRQLPEEGLKFMVYLQKENIIDESGMPKERFSAEFPKEGPSILRIQQVVRGDSAAYFCASSQQYQETQYFGPGTRLLVL.